This TCR beta chain was profiled in a study of beta chain features in type 1 diabetes. General study findings and limits: Shortening that was moderate but significant affected the TCRB CDR3s of Type 1 diabetes patients in all four CD4+ subsets.

Every isolated RNA sample was fully reverse transcribed, so sequencing captured expressed TCRB transcripts. Method: immunoSEQ multiplex PCR; TCRdb's copy keeps in-frame clones and lacks some. The sample comprises 600,000 to 700,000 clones, under 15% of which are singletons, and more than 0.1% rests with the top ten. The table lists this clone with a few counts. Its cognate antigen is unknown. Sample: naive CD4+ T cells from blood. The sequence was obtained from a young man with type 1 diabetes.

Here the CDR3 reads CASSKSVNSYNEQFF. The CDR3 DNA follows: TGTGCCAGTAGTAAGTCGGTGAACTCCTACAATGAGCAGTTCTTC. V gene TRBV19 combines with J gene TRBJ2-1, with unresolved D. Trimming took off 4 bases at V and 0 bases at J, with 10 bases between the two ends. Germline-derived CDR1 and CDR2 are LNHDA and SQIVND (reference sequence). This CDR3 contains 15 residues. Full variable domain (rest looked up from reference TRBV19 and TRBJ2-1): DGGITQSPKYLFRKEGQNVTLSCEQNLNHDAMYWYRQDPGQGLRLIYYSQIVNDFQKGDIAEGYSVSREKKESFPLTVTSAQKNPTAFYLCASSKSVNSYNEQFFGPGTRLTVL.